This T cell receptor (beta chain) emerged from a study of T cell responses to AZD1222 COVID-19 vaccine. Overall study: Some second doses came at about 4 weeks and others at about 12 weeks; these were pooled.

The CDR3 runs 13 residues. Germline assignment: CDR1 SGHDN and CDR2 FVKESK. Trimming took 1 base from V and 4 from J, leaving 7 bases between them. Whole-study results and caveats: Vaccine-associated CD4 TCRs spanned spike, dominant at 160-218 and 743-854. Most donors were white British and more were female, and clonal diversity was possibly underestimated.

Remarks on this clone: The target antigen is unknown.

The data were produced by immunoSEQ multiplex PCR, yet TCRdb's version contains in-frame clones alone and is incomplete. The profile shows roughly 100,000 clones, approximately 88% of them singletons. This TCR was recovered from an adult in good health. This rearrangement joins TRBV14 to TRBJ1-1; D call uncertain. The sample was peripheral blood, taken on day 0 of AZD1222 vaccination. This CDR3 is CASSQGQVTEAFF. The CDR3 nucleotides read TGTGCCAGCAGCCAAGGGCAGGTCACTGAAGCTTTCTTT.